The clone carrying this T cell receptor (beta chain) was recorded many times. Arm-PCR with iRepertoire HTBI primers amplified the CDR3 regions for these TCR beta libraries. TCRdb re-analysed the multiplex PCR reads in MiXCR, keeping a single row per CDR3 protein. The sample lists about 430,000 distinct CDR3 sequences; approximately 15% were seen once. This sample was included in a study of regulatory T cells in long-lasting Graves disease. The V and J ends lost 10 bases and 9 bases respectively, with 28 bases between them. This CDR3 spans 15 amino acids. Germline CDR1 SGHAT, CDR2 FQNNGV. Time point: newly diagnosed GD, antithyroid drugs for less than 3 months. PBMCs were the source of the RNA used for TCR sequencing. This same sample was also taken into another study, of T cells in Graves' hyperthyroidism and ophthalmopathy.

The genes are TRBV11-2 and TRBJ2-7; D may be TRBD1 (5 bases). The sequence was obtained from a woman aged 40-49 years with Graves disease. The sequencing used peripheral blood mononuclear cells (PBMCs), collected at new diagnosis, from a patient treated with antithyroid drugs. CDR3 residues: CATAAVKQTAPPQYF. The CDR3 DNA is TGTGCCACCGCGGCCGTAAAACAGACAGCGCCGCCGCAGTACTTC.